These T cell receptor beta chains were read from a single sample in a study of OX40 agonist ivuxolimab in advanced cancers. TCRdb's table, derived via immunoSEQ multiplex PCR, lists solely in-frame clones and lacks some. The data contain approximately 77,000 clones, approximately 85% of them seen just once; the ten biggest clones take up roughly 2.2%. The material sequenced was CD4+ or CD8+ T cells sorted from blood, taken in a trial of the OX40 agonist ivuxolimab. Receptors were obtained from an adult with an advanced solid tumor such as melanoma, head and neck, liver or kidney cancer. CDR3s include the opening cysteine and the closing phenylalanine or tryptophan. A D gene is named only where the DNA matches it firmly. Rows give clone size only sometimes, using once, few, many, or a class for an expanded clone.

TRBJ2-5 TRBV9 NA NA TGTGCCAGCAGCGTAGAGTCCCAAGGAGGCCTCGGGACCCAGTACTTC CASSVESQGGLGTQYF
TRBJ2-7 TRBV9 TRBD1 NA TGTGCCAGCAGCGTAGGGATGGACAGGGTATCCTACGAGCAGTACTTC CASSVGMDRVSYEQYF
TRBJ2-1 TRBV20-1 NA NA TGCAGTGCTAGGTACAATGAGCAGTTCTTC CSARYNEQFF
TRBJ2-3 TRBV27 NA NA TGTGCCAGCAGTTTAGTTATGGGCACAGATACGCAGTATTTT CASSLVMGTDTQYF
TRBJ1-4 TRBV9 TRBD1 NA TGTGCCAGCAGCGGTGGGGACAGGATTAATGAAAAACTGTTTTTT CASSGGDRINEKLFF
TRBJ2-5 TRBV29-1 TRBD2 NA TGCAGCGGCATAGCGGGAACGGAGACCCAGTACTTC CSGIAGTETQYF
TRBJ1-4 TRBV19 NA NA TGTGCCAGTAGACGTGTTGGGCAGGGGACTTCGAGACCCTTAAATGAAAAACTGTTTTTT CASRRVGQGTSRPLNEKLFF
TRBJ1-4 TRBV9 NA NA TGTGCCAGCAGCCCAGGGGATCTCGACGGGGAAAAACTGTTTTTT CASSPGDLDGEKLFF
TRBJ1-3 TRBV9 TRBD1 few TGTGCCAGCAGCGTATCGGGACAGGGAGGAAACACCATATATTTT CASSVSGQGGNTIYF
TRBJ2-1 TRBV10-3 TRBD1 NA TGTGCCATCAGTGACAGACAGGGCACCTACAATGAGCAGTTCTTC CAISDRQGTYNEQFF
TRBJ1-2 TRBV6-5 NA NA TGTGCCAGCGTCCGAGGCGGGGGTGGCTACACCTTC CASVRGGGGYTF
TRBJ1-6 TRBV18 NA NA TGTGCCAGCACGGAGACAGGACAGAATTCACCCCTCCACTTT CASTETGQNSPLHF
TRBJ2-1 TRBV19 NA NA TGTGCCAGTACAAATGTGGGGGCTGGCTCCTACAATGAGCAGTTCTTC CASTNVGAGSYNEQFF
TRBJ2-2 TRBV15 TRBD1 NA TGTGCCACCAGCATCTTAACAGGGGGCCCCGGGGAGCTGTTTTTT CATSILTGGPGELFF
TRBJ2-5 TRBV7-9 TRBD1 NA TGTGCCAGCAGCTTTGGGACAGCTTCCCAAGAGACCCAGTACTTC CASSFGTASQETQYF
TRBJ1-2 TRBV9 NA NA TGTGCCAGCAGCGTCGACAAGAACTATGGCTACACCTTC CASSVDKNYGYTF
TRBJ2-6 TRBV25-1 NA NA TGTGCCAGCAGTGAATATGGGGAAAGGGGCGCTGGGGCCAACGTCCTGACTTTC CASSEYGERGAGANVLTF
TRBJ2-7 TRBV19 TRBD1 NA TGTGCCAGTTCAGTCACAGGGGTCTCCTACGAGCAGTACTTC CASSVTGVSYEQYF
TRBJ2-1 TRBV7-9 TRBD2 NA TGTGCCAGCAGCTTTACTAGCGTGGGCTCCTACAATGAGCAGTTCTTC CASSFTSVGSYNEQFF
TRBJ1-3 TRBV25-1 TRBD1 NA TGTGCCAGCAGTCCCACAGGGGCTGGAAACACCATATATTTT CASSPTGAGNTIYF
TRBJ2-2 TRBV5-6 NA NA TGTGCCAGCAGCTTGTGGGGGAGAGGGAAGAACACCGGGGAGCTGTTTTTT CASSLWGRGKNTGELFF
TRBJ2-7 TRBV11-3 NA NA TGTGCCAGCGGTGGGCCGTCCGGCGAGCAGTACTTC CASGGPSGEQYF
TRBJ1-5 TRBV4-3 NA NA TGCGCCAGCAGCCAAGAACTTAGCAATCAGCCCCAGCATTTT CASSQELSNQPQHF
TRBJ2-1 TRBV6-1 NA once TGTGCCAGCAGGGGCGAAGGCAATGAGCAGTTCTTC CASRGEGNEQFF
TRBJ2-4 TRBV4-1 NA once TGCGCCAGCAGCGCGTATGAGGAGGGCATTCAGTACTTC CASSAYEEGIQYF
TRBJ2-3 TRBV5-6 NA NA TGTGCCAGCAGCTTGGGGACGGTTCGAGGGGGGACGCAGTATTTT CASSLGTVRGGTQYF
TRBJ1-5 TRBV5-1 NA NA TGCGCCAGCAGCTTGGATCCTTATAGCAATCAGCCCCAGCATTTT CASSLDPYSNQPQHF
TRBJ2-2 TRBV6-5 NA NA TGTGCCAGCAGTACTACTAGGGCCGGGGAGCTGTTTTTT CASSTTRAGELFF
TRBJ2-2 TRBV18 NA NA TGTGCCAGCTCACCAACCGGCACCGGGGAGCTGTTTTTT CASSPTGTGELFF
TRBJ2-1 TRBV30 NA NA TGTGCCTGGAGTCAACGTGAGCAGTTCTTC CAWSQREQFF
TRBJ1-3 TRBV9 NA NA TGTGCCAGCAGCGTAGGGGAGTTCTCTGGAAACACCATATATTTT CASSVGEFSGNTIYF
TRBJ2-4 TRBV5-8 NA NA TGTGCCAGCAGCTCGGCAGGGTCAAACATTCAGTACTTC CASSSAGSNIQYF
TRBJ2-2 TRBV13 NA once TGTGCCAGCAGCGCCAACACCGGGGGGCGCATCACCGGGGAGCTGTTTTTT CASSANTGGRITGELFF
TRBJ1-6 TRBV7-9 TRBD1 NA TGTGCCAGCACAGCTGGCACCGGACAGGGGCTATCACCCCTCCACTTT CASTAGTGQGLSPLHF
TRBJ1-3 TRBV21-1 NA NA TGTGCCAGCAGCACTATGCGGGACAACTCTGGAAACACCATATATTTT CASSTMRDNSGNTIYF
TRBJ2-5 TRBV2 NA few TGTGCCAGCAGTGACGCGGCAGTATTTGGGGAGACCCAGTACTTC CASSDAAVFGETQYF
TRBJ2-7 TRBV5-6 NA NA TGTGCCAGCAGTACACAGGTCCCCTACGAGCAGTACTTC CASSTQVPYEQYF
TRBJ1-2 TRBV9 NA NA TGTGCCAGCAGCGTACACGACCCCTTGCCGACCGGCTACACCTTC CASSVHDPLPTGYTF
TRBJ2-7 TRBV19 TRBD2 NA TGTGCCAGTGGCGCGGGGGCCTACGAGCAGTACTTC CASGAGAYEQYF
TRBJ1-4 TRBV6-1 NA NA TGTGCCAGCTCCCTAGGGCTAACTAATGAAAAACTGTTTTTT CASSLGLTNEKLFF
TRBJ1-5 TRBV2 TRBD1 NA TGTGCCAGCAGTGAAACCGGACAGGGAGGTTATAGCAATCAGCCCCAGCATTTT CASSETGQGGYSNQPQHF
TRBJ1-1 TRBV10-3 NA NA TGTGCCATCAGTGAGCAGTGGAACACTGAAGCTTTCTTT CAISEQWNTEAFF
TRBJ1-1 TRBV7-9 NA few TGTGCCAGCAGCTTAGAGGTCGGGGGCACTGAAGCTTTCTTT CASSLEVGGTEAFF
TRBJ2-7 TRBV28 TRBD1 NA TGTGCCATAAGGGACAGACGCTACGAGCAGTACTTC CAIRDRRYEQYF
TRBJ2-7 TRBV7-2 NA NA TGTGCCAGCAGCCGGGACAAGTCGTCCTACGAGCAGTACTTC CASSRDKSSYEQYF
TRBJ1-2 TRBV7-9 NA NA TGTGCCAGCAGCTTAGCGAGGGGTGGCTACACCTTC CASSLARGGYTF
TRBJ1-6 TRBV14 NA once TGTGCCAGCAGCCAGGGCCTTGGGGCCTATAATTCACCCCTCCACTTT CASSQGLGAYNSPLHF